This paragraph reports one TCR beta chain. The V gene end was trimmed by 1 base and the J gene end by 1 base; junction bases not matched to a gene: 2. Looked up from germline, CDR1 is MGHRA and CDR2 is YSYEKL. The CDR3 totals 15 residues. Nashville, Tennessee was home to all donors, each a Caucasian adult. In the CD4+ fraction, cells were divided into CD45RA+ naive and CD45RA-negative memory subsets. The record originates from a study of shared clonotypes between healthy human individuals. Assay: immunoSEQ multiplex PCR; the TCRdb copy retains only in-frame clones and omits some. Of around 510,000 clones listed, roughly 95% are singletons.

Material for sequencing was naive CD4+ T cells sorted from blood. Noted subset: CD45RA+ positively selected. The rearrangement links TRBV4-1 to TRBJ1-1; TRBD1 aligns across 8 bases. This TCR was sampled from a woman aged 25-40 years in good health. CDR3 region: CASSQAGQGNTEAFF. In nucleotides, the CDR3 is TGCGCCAGCAGCCAAGCCGGACAGGGGAACACTGAAGCTTTCTTT.